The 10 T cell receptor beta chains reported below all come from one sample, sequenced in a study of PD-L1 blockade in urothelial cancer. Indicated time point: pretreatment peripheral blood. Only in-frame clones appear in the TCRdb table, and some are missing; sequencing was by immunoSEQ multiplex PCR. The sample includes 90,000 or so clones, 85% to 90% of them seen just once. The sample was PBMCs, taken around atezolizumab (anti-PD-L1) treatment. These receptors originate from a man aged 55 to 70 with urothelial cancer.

This CDR3 is CASSLERGYNEQFF. As DNA, the CDR3 is TGTGCCAGCAGCTTAGAGCGGGGATACAATGAGCAGTTCTTC. This chain links TRBV7-2 with TRBJ2-1; the match to TRBD2 covers 7 bases. Germline V lookup: CDR1 SGHTA, CDR2 FQGNSA. V lost 1 base to trimming and J lost 4 bases; unmatched junction nucleotides: 1. The CDR3 has 14 amino acids.

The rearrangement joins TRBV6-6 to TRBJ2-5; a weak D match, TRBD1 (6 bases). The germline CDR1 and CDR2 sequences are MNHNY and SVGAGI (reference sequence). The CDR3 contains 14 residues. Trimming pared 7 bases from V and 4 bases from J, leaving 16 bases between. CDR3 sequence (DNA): TGTGCCAGCAACCCTACAGGGAGAGGAGAGACCCAGTACTTC. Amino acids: CASNPTGRGETQYF.

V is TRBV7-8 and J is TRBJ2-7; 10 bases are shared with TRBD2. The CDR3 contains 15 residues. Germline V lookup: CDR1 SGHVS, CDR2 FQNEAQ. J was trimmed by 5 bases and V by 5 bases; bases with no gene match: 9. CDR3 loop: CASSILGLASNEQYF. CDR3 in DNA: TGTGCCAGCAGCATTTTGGGACTAGCGAGCAACGAGCAGTACTTC.

The chain's CDR3 is CASSLGGGLPVNEQFF. In DNA form, the CDR3 reads TGTGCCAGCAGCTTGGGGGGGGGACTCCCGGTCAATGAGCAGTTCTTC. The chain joins TRBV5-4 to TRBJ2-1; TRBD2 aligns across 7 bases. CDR1 and CDR2 (germline): SGHNT, YYREEE (reference sequence). The CDR3 consists of 16 residues. The ends lost 0 bases at V and 6 bases at J; junction bases unmatched: 9.

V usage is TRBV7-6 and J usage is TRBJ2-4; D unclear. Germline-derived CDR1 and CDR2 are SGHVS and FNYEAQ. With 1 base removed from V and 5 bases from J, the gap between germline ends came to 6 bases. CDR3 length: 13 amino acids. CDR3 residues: CASSLGRQNIQYF. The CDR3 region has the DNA TGTGCCAGCAGCTTAGGGCGGCAAAACATTCAGTACTTC.

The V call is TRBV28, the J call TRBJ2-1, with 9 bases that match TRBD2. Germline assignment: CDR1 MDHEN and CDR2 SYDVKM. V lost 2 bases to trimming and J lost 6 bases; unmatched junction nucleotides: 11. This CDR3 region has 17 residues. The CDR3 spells CASSLASGRPAGNEQFF. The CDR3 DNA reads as TGTGCCAGCAGTTTAGCAAGCGGGAGGCCGGCCGGCAATGAGCAGTTCTTC.

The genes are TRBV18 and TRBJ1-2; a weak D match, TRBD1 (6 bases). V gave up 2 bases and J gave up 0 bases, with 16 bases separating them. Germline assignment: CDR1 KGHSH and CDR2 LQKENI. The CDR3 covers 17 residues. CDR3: CASSPGSQGSANYGYTF. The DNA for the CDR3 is TGTGCCAGCTCACCAGGCTCTCAGGGGAGCGCTAACTATGGCTACACCTTC. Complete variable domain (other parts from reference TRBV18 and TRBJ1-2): NAGVMQNPRHLVRRRGQEARLRCSPMKGHSHVYWYRQLPEEGLKFMVYLQKENIIDESGMPKERFSAEFPKEGPSILRIQQVVRGDSAAYFCASSPGSQGSANYGYTFGSGTRLTVV.

This CDR3 reads CASRDNLYEQYF. As DNA, the CDR3 is TGTGCCAGCAGGGACAATCTCTACGAGCAGTACTTC. The V call is TRBV6-5, the J call TRBJ2-7, with D perhaps TRBD1 (5 bases). Germline V gene data show CDR1 as MNHEY and CDR2 as SVGAGI. V dropped 6 bases and J dropped 3 bases, with 9 bases sitting between them. The CDR3 spans 12 residues.

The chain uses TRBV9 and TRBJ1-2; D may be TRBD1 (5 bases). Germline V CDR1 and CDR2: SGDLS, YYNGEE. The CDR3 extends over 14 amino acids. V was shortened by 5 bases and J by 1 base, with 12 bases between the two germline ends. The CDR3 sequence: CASRRSGGNYGYTF. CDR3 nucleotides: TGTGCCAGCAGGAGATCGGGGGGTAACTATGGCTACACCTTC.

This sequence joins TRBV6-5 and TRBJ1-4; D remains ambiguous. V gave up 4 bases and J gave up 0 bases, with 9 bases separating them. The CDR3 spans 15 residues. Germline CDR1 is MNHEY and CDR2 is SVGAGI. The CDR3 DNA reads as TGTGCCAGCAGTTGGCAGGCCACAACTAATGAAAAACTGTTTTTT. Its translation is CASSWQATTNEKLFF.